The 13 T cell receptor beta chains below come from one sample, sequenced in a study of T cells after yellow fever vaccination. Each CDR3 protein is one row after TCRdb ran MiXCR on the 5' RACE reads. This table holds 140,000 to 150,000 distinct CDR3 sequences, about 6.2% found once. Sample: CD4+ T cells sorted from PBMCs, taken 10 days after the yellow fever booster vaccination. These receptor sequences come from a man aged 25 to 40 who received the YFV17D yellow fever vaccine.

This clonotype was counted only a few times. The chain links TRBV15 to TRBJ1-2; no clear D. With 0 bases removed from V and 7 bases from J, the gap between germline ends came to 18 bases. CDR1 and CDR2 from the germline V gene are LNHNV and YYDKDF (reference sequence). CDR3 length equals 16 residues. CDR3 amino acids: CATSRDLVRADGGYTF. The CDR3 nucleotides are TGTGCCACCAGCAGAGATTTAGTTCGGGCAGATGGTGGCTACACCTTC.

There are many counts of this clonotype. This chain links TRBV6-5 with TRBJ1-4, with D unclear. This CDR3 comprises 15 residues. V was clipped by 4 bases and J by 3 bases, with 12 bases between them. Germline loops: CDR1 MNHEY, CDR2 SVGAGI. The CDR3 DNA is TGTGCCAGCAGTTGGGTCGGGCCACCTAATGAAAAACTGTTTTTT. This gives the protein CASSWVGPPNEKLFF.

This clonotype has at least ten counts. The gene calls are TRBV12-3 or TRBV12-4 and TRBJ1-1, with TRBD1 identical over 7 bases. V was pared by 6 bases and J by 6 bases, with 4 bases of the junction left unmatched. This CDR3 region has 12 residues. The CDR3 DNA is TGTGCCAGCAGGTCAGACAGGGCTGAAGCTTTCTTT. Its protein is CASRSDRAEAFF.

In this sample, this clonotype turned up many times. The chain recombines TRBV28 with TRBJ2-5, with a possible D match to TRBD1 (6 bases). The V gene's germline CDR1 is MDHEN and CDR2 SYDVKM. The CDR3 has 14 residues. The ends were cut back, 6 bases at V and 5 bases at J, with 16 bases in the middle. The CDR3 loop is CASSTNRELETQYF. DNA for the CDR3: TGTGCCAGCAGCACAAACAGGGAGTTGGAGACCCAGTACTTC.

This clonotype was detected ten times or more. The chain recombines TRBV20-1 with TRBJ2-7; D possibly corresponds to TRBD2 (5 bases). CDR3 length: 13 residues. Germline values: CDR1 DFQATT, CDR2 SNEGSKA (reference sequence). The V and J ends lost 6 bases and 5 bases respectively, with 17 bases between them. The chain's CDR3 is CSASGTSSDEQYF. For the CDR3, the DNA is TGCAGTGCGTCGGGCACCAGTAGCGACGAGCAGTACTTC.

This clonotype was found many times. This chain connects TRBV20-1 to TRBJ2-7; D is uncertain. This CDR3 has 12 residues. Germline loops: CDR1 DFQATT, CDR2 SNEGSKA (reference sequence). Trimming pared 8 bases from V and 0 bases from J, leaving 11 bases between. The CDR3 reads CSPALFSYEQYF. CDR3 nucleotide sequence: TGCAGTCCAGCACTCTTCTCCTACGAGCAGTACTTC.

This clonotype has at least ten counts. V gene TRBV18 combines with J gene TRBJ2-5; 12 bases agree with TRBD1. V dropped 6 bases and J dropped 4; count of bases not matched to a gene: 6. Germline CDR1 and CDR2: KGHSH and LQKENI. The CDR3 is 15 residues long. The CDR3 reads CASSPRDRGRETQYF. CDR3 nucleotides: TGTGCCAGCTCGCCCCGGGACAGGGGGCGAGAGACCCAGTACTTC.

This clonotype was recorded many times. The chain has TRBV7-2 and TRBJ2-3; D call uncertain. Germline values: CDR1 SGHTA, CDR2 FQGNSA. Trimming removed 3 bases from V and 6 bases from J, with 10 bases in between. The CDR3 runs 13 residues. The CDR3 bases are TGTGCCAGCAGCTTCCCCAACGAGGATACGCAGTATTTT. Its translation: CASSFPNEDTQYF.

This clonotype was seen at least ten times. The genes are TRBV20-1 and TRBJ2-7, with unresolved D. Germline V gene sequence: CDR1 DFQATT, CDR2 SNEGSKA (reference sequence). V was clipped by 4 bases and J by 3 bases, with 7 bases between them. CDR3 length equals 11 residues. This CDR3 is CSAKVNYEQYF. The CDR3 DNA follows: TGCAGTGCTAAGGTGAACTACGAGCAGTACTTC.

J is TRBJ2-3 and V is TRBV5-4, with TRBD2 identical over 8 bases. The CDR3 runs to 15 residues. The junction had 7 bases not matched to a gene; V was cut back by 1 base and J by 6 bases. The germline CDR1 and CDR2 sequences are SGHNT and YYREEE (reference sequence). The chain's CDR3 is CASSLPGLGRDTQYF. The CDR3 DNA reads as TGTGCCAGCAGCTTGCCGGGACTAGGCCGTGATACGCAGTATTTT.

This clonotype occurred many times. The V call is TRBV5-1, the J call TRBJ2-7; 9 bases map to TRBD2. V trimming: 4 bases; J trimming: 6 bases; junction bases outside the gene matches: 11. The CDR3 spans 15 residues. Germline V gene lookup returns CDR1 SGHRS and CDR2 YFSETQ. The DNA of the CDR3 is TGCGCCAGCAGCCCAACCGGTCTAGCGGGAACCGAGCAGTACTTC. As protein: CASSPTGLAGTEQYF.

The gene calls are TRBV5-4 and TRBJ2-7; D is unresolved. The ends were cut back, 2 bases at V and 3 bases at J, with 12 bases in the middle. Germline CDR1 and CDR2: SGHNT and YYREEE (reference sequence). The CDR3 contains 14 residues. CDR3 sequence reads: CASSLSDGRYEQYF. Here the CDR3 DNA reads TGTGCCAGCAGCTTATCCGACGGGCGCTACGAGCAGTACTTC.

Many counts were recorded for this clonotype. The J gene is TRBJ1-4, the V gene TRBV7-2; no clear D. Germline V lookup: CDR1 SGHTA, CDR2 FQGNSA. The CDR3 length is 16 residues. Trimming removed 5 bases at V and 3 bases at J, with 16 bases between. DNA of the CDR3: TGTGCCAGCAGCACGAGTCCGTTGCGGGCTAATGAAAAACTGTTTTTT. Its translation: CASSTSPLRANEKLFF.